This T cell receptor (beta chain) was captured by sequencing in a study of blood T cell repertoires in COVID-19. At the level of the study: Spain, Italy and the United States supplied samples that represented acute and convalescent COVID-19.

Germline CDR1 and CDR2: MGHRA and YSYEKL. Trimming cost V 0 bases and J 3 bases, with 12 bases left between them. The CDR3 is 16 amino acids. The method was immunoSEQ multiplex PCR; TCRdb's version includes in-frame clones alone and lacks a portion of them. The sample has about 41,000 clones; more than 70% are singletons. This chain joins TRBV4-1 and TRBJ2-1; perhaps TRBD2 as D (5 bases). This sequence was found in a human donor in a cohort sampled during active COVID-19. Source material: peripheral blood. CDR3 loop: CASSQDRSGFYNEQFF. For the CDR3, the DNA is TGCGCCAGCAGCCAAGATAGGAGCGGATTCTACAATGAGCAGTTCTTC.